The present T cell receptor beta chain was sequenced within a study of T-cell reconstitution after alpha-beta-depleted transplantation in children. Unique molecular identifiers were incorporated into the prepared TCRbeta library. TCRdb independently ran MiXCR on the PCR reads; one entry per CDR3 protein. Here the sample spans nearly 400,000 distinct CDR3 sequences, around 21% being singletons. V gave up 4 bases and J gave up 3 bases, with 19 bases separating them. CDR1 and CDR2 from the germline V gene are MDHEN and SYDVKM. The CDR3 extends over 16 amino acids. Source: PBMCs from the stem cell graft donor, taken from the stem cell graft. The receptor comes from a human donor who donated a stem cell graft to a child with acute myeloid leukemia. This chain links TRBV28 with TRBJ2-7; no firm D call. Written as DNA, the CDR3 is TGTGCCAGCAGTTCCACGACGGGTTTAGGGCACTACGAGCAGTACTTC. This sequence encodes CASSSTTGLGHYEQYF.